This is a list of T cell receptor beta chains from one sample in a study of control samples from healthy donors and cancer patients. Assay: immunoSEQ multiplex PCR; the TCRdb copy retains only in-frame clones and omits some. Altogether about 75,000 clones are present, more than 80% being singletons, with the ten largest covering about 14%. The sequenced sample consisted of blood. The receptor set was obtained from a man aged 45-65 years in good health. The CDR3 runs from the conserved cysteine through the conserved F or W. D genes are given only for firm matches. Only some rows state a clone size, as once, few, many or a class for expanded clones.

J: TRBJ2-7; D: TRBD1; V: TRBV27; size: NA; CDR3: CASSSQDRGVYEQYF; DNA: TGTGCCAGCAGTTCCCAGGACAGGGGGGTCTACGAGCAGTACTTC
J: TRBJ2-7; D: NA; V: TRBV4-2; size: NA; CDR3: CASSQGGQSYEQYF; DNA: TGTGCCAGCAGCCAAGGAGGGCAGTCCTACGAGCAGTACTTC
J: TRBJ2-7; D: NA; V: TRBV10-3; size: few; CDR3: CAISESLYGGRSSYEQYF; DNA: TGTGCCATCAGTGAGTCGCTTTATGGTGGCCGTAGCTCCTACGAGCAGTACTTC
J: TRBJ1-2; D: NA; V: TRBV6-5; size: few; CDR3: CASSYGGGYTF; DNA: TGTGCCAGCAGTTACGGGGGTGGCTACACCTTC
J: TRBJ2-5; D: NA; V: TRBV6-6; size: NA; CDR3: CASSIGLPKTQYF; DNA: TGTGCCAGCAGTATAGGACTCCCCAAGACCCAGTACTTC
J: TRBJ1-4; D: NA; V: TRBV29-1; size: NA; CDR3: CSARGGLNEPFF; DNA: TGCAGCGCCCGGGGGGGCCTTAATGAACCGTTTTTT
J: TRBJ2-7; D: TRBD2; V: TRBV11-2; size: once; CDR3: CASSYPGLTSYEQYF; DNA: TGTGCCAGCAGTTATCCGGGACTAACTTCCTACGAGCAGTACTTC
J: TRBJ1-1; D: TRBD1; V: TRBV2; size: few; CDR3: CASSQGVGGPEAFF; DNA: TGTGCCAGCAGCCAGGGGGTTGGGGGCCCTGAAGCTTTCTTT
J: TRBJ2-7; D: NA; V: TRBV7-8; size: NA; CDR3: CASSLRGEYEQYF; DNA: TGTGCCAGCAGCTTACGGGGAGAATACGAGCAGTACTTC
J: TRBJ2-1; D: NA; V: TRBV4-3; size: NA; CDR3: CASSLTFGQQPNSEYNEQFF; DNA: TGCGCCAGCAGCCTCACATTTGGACAACAGCCCAACTCGGAATACAATGAGCAGTTCTTC
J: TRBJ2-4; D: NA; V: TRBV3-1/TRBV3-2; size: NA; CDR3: CASSQGYSERLGIQYF; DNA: TGTGCCAGCAGCCAAGGATATAGCGAGAGGTTGGGCATTCAGTACTTC
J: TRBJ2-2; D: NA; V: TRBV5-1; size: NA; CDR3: CASSPSSVYTGELFF; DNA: TGCGCCAGCAGCCCGTCTAGCGTATACACCGGGGAGCTGTTTTTT
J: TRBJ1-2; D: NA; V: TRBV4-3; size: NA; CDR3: CASSHSGRDYGYTF; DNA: TGCGCCAGCAGCCACTCAGGCCGTGACTATGGCTACACCTTC
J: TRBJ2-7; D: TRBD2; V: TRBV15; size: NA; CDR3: CATSRLTSGIPYEQYF; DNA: TGTGCCACCAGCAGGTTGACTAGCGGGATACCCTACGAGCAGTACTTC
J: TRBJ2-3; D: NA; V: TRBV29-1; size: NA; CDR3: CSVPRGGNTQYF; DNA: TGCAGCGTCCCTAGAGGGGGAAATACGCAGTATTTT
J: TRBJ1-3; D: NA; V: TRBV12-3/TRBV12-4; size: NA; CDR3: CASSPPGLNTIYF; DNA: TGTGCCAGCAGCCCCCCGGGCTTAAACACCATATATTTT
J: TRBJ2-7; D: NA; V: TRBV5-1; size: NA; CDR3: CASSPDRYEQYF; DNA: TGCGCCAGCAGCCCGGACAGATACGAGCAGTACTTC
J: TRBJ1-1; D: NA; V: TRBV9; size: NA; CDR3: CASSVVGGAEAFF; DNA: TGTGCCAGCAGCGTAGTGGGGGGAGCTGAAGCTTTCTTT
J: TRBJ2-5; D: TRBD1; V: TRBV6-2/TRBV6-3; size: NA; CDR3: CASSYPRTGTEETQYF; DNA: TGTGCCAGCAGTTACCCCCGGACAGGGACAGAAGAGACCCAGTACTTC
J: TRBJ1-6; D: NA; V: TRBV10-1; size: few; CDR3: CASTSSYYGDSPLHF; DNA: TGCGCCAGCACCTCGAGCTACTACGGAGATTCACCCCTCCACTTT
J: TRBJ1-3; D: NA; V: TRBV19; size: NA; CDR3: CASSRQGDGNTIYF; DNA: TGTGCCAGTAGCAGACAAGGGGATGGAAACACCATATATTTT
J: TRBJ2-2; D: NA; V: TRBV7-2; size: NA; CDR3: CASSLFSSGNTGELFF; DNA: TGTGCCAGCAGCTTGTTTTCGAGCGGCAACACCGGGGAGCTGTTTTTT
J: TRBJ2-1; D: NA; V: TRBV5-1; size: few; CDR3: CASSLEGGVFLTNEQFF; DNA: TGCGCCAGCAGCTTGGAGGGGGGAGTATTTCTGACGAATGAGCAGTTCTTC
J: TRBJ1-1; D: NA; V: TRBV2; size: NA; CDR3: CASKAGRDTEAFF; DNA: TGTGCCAGCAAGGCGGGGCGCGACACTGAAGCTTTCTTT
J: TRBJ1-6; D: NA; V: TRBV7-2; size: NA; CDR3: CASSLGQSSYNSPLHF; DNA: TGTGCCAGCAGCTTAGGACAGAGCTCCTATAATTCACCCCTCCACTTT
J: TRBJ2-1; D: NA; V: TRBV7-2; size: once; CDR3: CASSLGVEQFF; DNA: TGTGCCAGCAGCTTAGGGGTAGAGCAGTTCTTC
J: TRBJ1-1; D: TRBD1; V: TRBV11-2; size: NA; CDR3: CASSPSADRGEAFF; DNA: TGTGCCAGCAGCCCAAGCGCTGACAGGGGTGAAGCTTTCTTT
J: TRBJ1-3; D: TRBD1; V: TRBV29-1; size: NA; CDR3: CSVSRDRGNTIYF; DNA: TGCAGCGTCAGCCGGGACAGAGGAAACACCATATATTTT
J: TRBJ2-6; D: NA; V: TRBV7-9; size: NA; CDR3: CASSFRGDGANVLTF; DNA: TGTGCCAGCAGCTTTAGGGGTGATGGGGCCAACGTCCTGACTTTC
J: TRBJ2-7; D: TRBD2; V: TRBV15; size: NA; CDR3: CATSRAGGGVDEQYF; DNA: TGTGCCACCAGCAGAGCGGGCGGGGGGGTTGACGAGCAGTACTTC
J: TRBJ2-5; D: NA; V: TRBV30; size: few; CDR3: CAWSGGAGTQYF; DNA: TGTGCCTGGAGTGGGGGCGCGGGGACCCAGTACTTC
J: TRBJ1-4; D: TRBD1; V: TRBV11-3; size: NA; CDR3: CASSISGQFNEKLFF; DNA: TGTGCCAGCAGCATCTCGGGACAGTTTAATGAAAAACTGTTTTTT
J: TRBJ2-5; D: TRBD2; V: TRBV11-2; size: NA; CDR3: CASSFSGRAQETQYF; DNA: TGTGCCAGCAGCTTTAGCGGGAGGGCCCAAGAGACCCAGTACTTC
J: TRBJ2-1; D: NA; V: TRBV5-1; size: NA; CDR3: CASSLAERSGGDNEQFF; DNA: TGCGCCAGCAGCTTGGCGGAACGTAGCGGAGGAGACAATGAGCAGTTCTTC
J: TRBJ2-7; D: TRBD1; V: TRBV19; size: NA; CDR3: CASSMTGSSYEQYF; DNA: TGTGCCAGTAGTATGACAGGGAGCTCCTACGAGCAGTACTTC
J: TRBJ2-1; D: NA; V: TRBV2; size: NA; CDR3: CASTRDYNEQFF; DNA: TGTGCCAGCACTCGGGACTACAATGAGCAGTTCTTC
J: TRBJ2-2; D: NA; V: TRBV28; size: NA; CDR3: CASSLWTSGELFF; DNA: TGTGCCAGCAGTTTATGGACGTCAGGGGAGCTGTTTTTT
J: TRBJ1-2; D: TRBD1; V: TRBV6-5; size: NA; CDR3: CASTRTGDVYGYTF; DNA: TGTGCCAGCACACGGACAGGGGATGTTTATGGCTACACCTTC
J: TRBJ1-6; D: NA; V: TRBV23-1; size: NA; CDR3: CASSQYRYNNSPLHF; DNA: TGCGCCAGCAGTCAATACAGGTACAACAATTCACCCCTCCACTTT
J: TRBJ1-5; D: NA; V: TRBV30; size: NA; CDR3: CACSGGTSDQPQHF; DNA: TGTGCCTGCTCCGGGGGGACTAGCGATCAGCCCCAGCATTTT
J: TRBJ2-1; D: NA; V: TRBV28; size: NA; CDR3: CASSLYRDNEQFF; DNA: TGTGCCAGCAGTTTATACAGAGACAATGAGCAGTTCTTC
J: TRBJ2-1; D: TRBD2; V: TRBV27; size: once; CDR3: CASSLRGGYSSYNEQFF; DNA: TGTGCCAGCAGTTTGCGGGGGGGTTATAGCTCCTACAATGAGCAGTTCTTC
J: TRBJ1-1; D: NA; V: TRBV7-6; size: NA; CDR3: CASSIDRNTEAFF; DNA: TGTGCCAGCAGCATCGACAGGAACACTGAAGCTTTCTTT
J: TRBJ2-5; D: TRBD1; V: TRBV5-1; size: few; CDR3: CASRLAGTGQETQYF; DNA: TGCGCCAGCAGGTTAGCCGGGACAGGGCAAGAGACCCAGTACTTC
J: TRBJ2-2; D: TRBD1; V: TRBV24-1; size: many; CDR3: CATSDQTGPRTGELFF; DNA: TGTGCCACCAGTGACCAGACAGGGCCGAGGACCGGGGAGCTGTTTTTT
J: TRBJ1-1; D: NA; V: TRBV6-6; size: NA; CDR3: CASSKSPGAGAEAFF; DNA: TGTGCCAGCAGTAAATCCCCGGGGGCGGGGGCTGAAGCTTTCTTT
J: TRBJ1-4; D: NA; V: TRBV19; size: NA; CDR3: CASRSLPTDEKLFF; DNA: TGTGCCAGTAGGTCGCTACCTACGGATGAAAAACTGTTTTTT
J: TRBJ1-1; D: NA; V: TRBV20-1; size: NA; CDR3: CSARGRAEAFF; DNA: TGCAGTGCTAGGGGCCGGGCTGAAGCTTTCTTT
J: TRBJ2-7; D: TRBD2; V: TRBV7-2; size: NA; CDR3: CASSLAGGPYEQYF; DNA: TGTGCCAGCAGCTTAGCGGGAGGGCCCTACGAGCAGTACTTC